This T cell receptor beta chain was sequenced for a study of sequential checkpoint blockade in melanoma. Study-level background: Maintenance nivolumab came after either treatment sequence.

The treatment is: randomized to nivolumab then ipilimumab (arm A) or the reverse (arm B). The CDR3 runs 14 residues. The germline gives CDR1 SGHRS, CDR2 YFSETQ. V was pared by 4 bases and J by 7 bases, with 11 bases of the junction left unmatched. The repertoire was sequenced with immunoSEQ multiplex PCR; TCRdb's copy has only in-frame clones and lacks some. Among 10,000 or so clones listed, more than 25% were seen once. This TCR was sampled from a human donor with melanoma. The chain employs TRBV5-1 and TRBJ2-7; 7 bases agree with TRBD1. This specimen was tumor tissue (inferred from file names), taken from a patient given nivolumab and ipilimumab in sequence. DNA of the CDR3: TGCGCCAGCAGCCCTTTGACAGGGCTCGGGGAGCAGTACTTC. It encodes CASSPLTGLGEQYF.